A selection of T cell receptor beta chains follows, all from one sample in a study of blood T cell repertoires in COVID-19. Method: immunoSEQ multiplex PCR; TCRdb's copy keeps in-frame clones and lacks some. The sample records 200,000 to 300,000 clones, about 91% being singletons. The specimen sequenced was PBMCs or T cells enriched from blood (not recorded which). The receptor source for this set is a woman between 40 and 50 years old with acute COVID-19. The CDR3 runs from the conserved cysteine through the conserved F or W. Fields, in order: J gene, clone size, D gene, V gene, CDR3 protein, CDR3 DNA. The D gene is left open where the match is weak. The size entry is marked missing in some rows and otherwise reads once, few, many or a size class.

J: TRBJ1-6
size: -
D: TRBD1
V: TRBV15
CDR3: CATSPRKGADSPLHF
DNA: TGTGCCACCAGTCCCCGGAAGGGGGCTGATTCACCCCTCCACTTT

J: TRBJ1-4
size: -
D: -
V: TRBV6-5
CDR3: CASSYGQFATNEKLFF
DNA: TGTGCCAGCAGTTACGGACAGTTTGCAACTAATGAAAAACTGTTTTTT

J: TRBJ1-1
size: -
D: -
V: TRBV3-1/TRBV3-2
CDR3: CASSQGGGENTEAFF
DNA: TGTGCCAGCAGCCAAGGGGGCGGTGAAAACACTGAAGCTTTCTTT

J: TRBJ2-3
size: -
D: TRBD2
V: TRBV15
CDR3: CATSRGSGSTDTQYF
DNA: TGTGCCACCAGCAGGGGTAGCGGGAGCACAGATACGCAGTATTTT

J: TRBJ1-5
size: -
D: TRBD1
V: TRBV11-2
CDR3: CASSLGRQGQPQHF
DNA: TGTGCCAGCAGCTTAGGGCGACAGGGCCAGCCCCAGCATTTT

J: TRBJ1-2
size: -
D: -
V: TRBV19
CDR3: CASSIDMAGYTF
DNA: TGTGCCAGTAGTATCGACATGGCTGGCTACACCTTC

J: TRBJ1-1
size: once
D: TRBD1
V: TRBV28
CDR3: CASSWSGGISTEAFF
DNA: TGTGCCAGCAGTTGGTCAGGGGGCATAAGCACTGAAGCTTTCTTT

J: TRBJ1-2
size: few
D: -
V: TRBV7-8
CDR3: CASSNLVGTYGYTF
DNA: TGTGCCAGCAGCAATTTGGTAGGGACTTATGGCTACACCTTC

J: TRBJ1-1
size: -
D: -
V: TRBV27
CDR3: CASSTLQGNTEAFF
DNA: TGTGCCAGCAGTACCCTACAGGGGAACACTGAAGCTTTCTTT

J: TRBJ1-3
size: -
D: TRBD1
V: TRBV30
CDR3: CAWGGQLGNTIYF
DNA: TGTGCCTGGGGGGGACAGCTCGGAAACACCATATATTTT

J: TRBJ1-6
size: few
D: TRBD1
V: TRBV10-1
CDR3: CASSEFRGNSPLHF
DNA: TGCGCCAGCAGTGAGTTCAGGGGGAATTCACCCCTCCACTTT

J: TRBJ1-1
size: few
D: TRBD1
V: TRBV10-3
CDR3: CASRPGQEVTEAFF
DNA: TGTGCCAGCAGACCGGGACAGGAGGTCACTGAAGCTTTCTTT

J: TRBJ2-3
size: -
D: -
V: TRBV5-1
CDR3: CASSLDRNGGTDTQYF
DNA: TGCGCCAGCAGCTTGGACCGAAACGGGGGAACAGATACGCAGTATTTT

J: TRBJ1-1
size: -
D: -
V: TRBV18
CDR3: CASSKEEATNTEAFF
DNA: TGTGCCAGCTCAAAAGAGGAGGCAACGAACACTGAAGCTTTCTTT

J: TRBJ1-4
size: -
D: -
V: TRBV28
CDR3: CASSWSGFSYEKLFF
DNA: TGTGCCAGCAGTTGGTCCGGGTTCTCTTATGAAAAACTGTTTTTT

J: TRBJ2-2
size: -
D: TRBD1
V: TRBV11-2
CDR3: CASSPDRATGELFF
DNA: TGTGCCAGCAGCCCGGACAGGGCGACCGGGGAGCTGTTTTTT

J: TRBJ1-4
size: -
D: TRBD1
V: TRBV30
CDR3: CAWGQGSEKLFF
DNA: TGTGCCTGGGGACAGGGGTCCGAAAAACTGTTTTTT

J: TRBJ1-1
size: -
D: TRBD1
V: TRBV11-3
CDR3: CASSSTRGPNTEAFF
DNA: TGTGCCAGCAGCTCAACCAGGGGGCCGAACACTGAAGCTTTCTTT

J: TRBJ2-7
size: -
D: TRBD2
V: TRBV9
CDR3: CASSESGLAGVTDEQYF
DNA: TGTGCCAGCAGCGAGTCCGGGTTAGCGGGAGTTACCGACGAGCAGTACTTC

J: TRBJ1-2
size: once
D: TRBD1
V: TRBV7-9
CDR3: CASSLVGTADGYTF
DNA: TGTGCCAGCAGCTTAGTAGGGACAGCAGACGGCTACACCTTC

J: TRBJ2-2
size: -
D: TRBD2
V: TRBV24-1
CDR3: CATSDLSGSATGELFF
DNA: TGTGCCACCAGTGACTTAAGCGGGAGTGCCACCGGGGAGCTGTTTTTT

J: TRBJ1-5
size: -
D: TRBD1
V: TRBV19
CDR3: CASTAYGQGGSRQHF
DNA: TGTGCCAGTACCGCTTACGGACAGGGGGGGTCCCGCCAGCATTTT

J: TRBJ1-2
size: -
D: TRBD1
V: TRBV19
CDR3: CASSITTSGTGTSNYGYTF
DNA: TGTGCCAGTAGTATCACAACGAGCGGGACAGGAACGTCTAACTATGGCTACACCTTC

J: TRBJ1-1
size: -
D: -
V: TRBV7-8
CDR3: CASSTGRGFEAFF
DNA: TGTGCCAGCAGCACAGGCCGGGGGTTTGAAGCTTTCTTT

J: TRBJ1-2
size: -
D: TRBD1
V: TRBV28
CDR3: CASSIERITGANYGYTF
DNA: TGTGCCAGCAGTATTGAACGAATTACAGGGGCTAACTATGGCTACACCTTC

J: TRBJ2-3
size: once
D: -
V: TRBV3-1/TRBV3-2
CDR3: CASSRKWAGSTDTQYF
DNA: TGTGCCAGCAGCCGCAAGTGGGCGGGTAGCACAGATACGCAGTATTTT